The next 18 T cell receptor beta chains were all read from a single sample in a study of blood T cell repertoires in COVID-19. Libraries were prepared by immunoSEQ multiplex PCR; TCRdb keeps only in-frame clonotypes and omits some of them. Of around 250,000 clones listed, approximately 84% were seen once; the top ten hold under 8%. The sequencing input was PBMCs or T cells enriched from blood (not recorded which). Source of these receptors: a woman aged 45-65 years who had been exposed to COVID-19.

The V call is TRBV7-2, the J call TRBJ1-1, with D unresolved. CDR1 and CDR2 from the germline V gene are SGHTA and FQGNSA. The CDR3 runs to 14 residues. The V end was cut by 1 base, the J end by 7 bases, with 13 bases between. The CDR3 coding sequence is TGTGCCAGCAGCTTAGGGGGAGGGAGTGGTGAAGCTTTCTTT. Amino acid sequence: CASSLGGGSGEAFF. Drawing the rest from reference TRBV7-2 and TRBJ1-1, the complete variable domain is GAGVSQSPSNKVTEKGKDVELRCDPISGHTALYWYRQSLGQGLEFLIYFQGNSAPDKSGLPSDRFSAERTGGSVSTLTIQRTQQEDSAVYLCASSLGGGSGEAFFGQGTRLTVV.

The V gene is TRBV2, the J gene TRBJ1-1; 7 bases are a match to TRBD1. V lost 5 bases to trimming and J lost 5 bases; unmatched junction nucleotides: 8. Per the germline V gene, CDR1 is SNHLY and CDR2 is FYNNEI. The CDR3 consists of 14 residues. CDR3 amino acids: CASSWRQGSTEAFF. The CDR3 region has the DNA TGTGCCAGCAGTTGGCGACAGGGTTCAACTGAAGCTTTCTTT.

V gene TRBV6-5 combines with J gene TRBJ1-2, with D possibly TRBD1 on 6 matching bases. The CDR3 loop spans 15 amino acids. V gave up 4 bases and J gave up 2 bases, with 14 bases separating them. Germline assignment: CDR1 MNHEY and CDR2 SVGAGI. The CDR3 is CASSSFRGSNYGYTF. The CDR3 DNA follows: TGTGCCAGCAGTTCATTCAGGGGCTCAAACTATGGCTACACCTTC.

The chain uses TRBV7-2 and TRBJ2-1; the match to TRBD2 covers 8 bases. Germline lookup yields CDR1 SGHTA and CDR2 FQGNSA. This CDR3 has 15 amino acids. The V gene end was trimmed by 1 base and the J gene end by 6 bases; junction bases not matched to a gene: 5. The DNA for the CDR3 is TGTGCCAGCAGCTTAGAGCTAGCGGGCTTCAATGAGCAGTTCTTC. This translates into CASSLELAGFNEQFF.

This chain connects TRBV25-1 to TRBJ1-2; D ambiguous. The germline V and J ends were trimmed by 4 bases and 6 bases, with 9 bases remaining between them. This CDR3 has 12 residues. Germline V gene lookup returns CDR1 MGHDK and CDR2 SYGVNS. The CDR3 DNA follows: TGTGCCAGCAGTGCCCCTAGAGATGGCTACACCTTC. Protein: CASSAPRDGYTF.

This rearrangement joins TRBV30 to TRBJ2-5; the match to TRBD1 covers 9 bases. With 1 base clipped from V and 5 bases from J, the junction kept 5 bases outside the gene matches. In germline, CDR1 is GTSNPN, CDR2 SVGIG (reference sequence). This CDR3 contains 14 residues. CDR3 amino acids: CAWSGGTGIETQYF. CDR3 sequence (DNA): TGTGCCTGGAGTGGGGGGACAGGGATCGAGACCCAGTACTTC.

The chain uses TRBV6-2 or TRBV6-3 and TRBJ1-2; D might be TRBD1 (5 bases). V was pared by 2 bases and J by 8 bases, with 9 bases between. The CDR3 is 12 amino acids. Germline V gene sequence: CDR1 MNHEY, CDR2 SVGEGT. CDR3 sequence: CASSYGAGGYTF. The CDR3 DNA sequence: TGTGCCAGCAGTTACGGCGCAGGGGGCTACACCTTC.

V is TRBV6-2 or TRBV6-3 and J is TRBJ2-5; D not certain. V lost 0 bases and J 2 bases, leaving 7 bases between the germline ends. CDR1 is MNHEY and CDR2 is SVGEGT in the germline V gene. The CDR3 covers 14 residues. The CDR3 DNA follows: TGTGCCAGCAGTTACTCGAACAATCAAGAGACCCAGTACTTC. Encoded protein: CASSYSNNQETQYF.

The V gene is TRBV6-5, the J gene TRBJ1-2, with D unclear. Looked up from germline, CDR1 is MNHEY and CDR2 is SVGAGI. The ends were cut back, 7 bases at V and 4 bases at J, with 10 bases in the middle. The CDR3 spans 12 residues. Here the CDR3 reads CASMGGSYGYTF. The CDR3, as DNA: TGTGCCAGCATGGGAGGGTCCTATGGCTACACCTTC.

The rearrangement links TRBV7-9 to TRBJ2-1; D perhaps matches TRBD2 (5 bases). The CDR3 covers 15 residues. Germline V CDR1 and CDR2: SEHNR, FQNEAQ (reference sequence). V was pared by 5 bases and J by 4 bases, with 15 bases between. DNA for the CDR3: TGTGCCAGCAGCCCAGTAAGCGGTTATTACAATGAGCAGTTCTTC. This encodes CASSPVSGYYNEQFF.

The chain has TRBV9 and TRBJ1-1, with D possibly being TRBD1 (6 bases). CDR3 length: 15 residues. Trimming stripped 4 bases from V and 4 bases from J, with 17 bases between. Germline-derived CDR1 and CDR2 are SGDLS and YYNGEE. The CDR3 DNA sequence: TGTGCCAGCAGCCCACGGACGGTGACAGGCACTGAAGCTTTCTTT. It translates to CASSPRTVTGTEAFF.

The genes are TRBV15 and TRBJ1-2, with no clear D. Germline values: CDR1 LNHNV, CDR2 YYDKDF (reference sequence). CDR3 length equals 12 residues. The V and J ends lost 5 bases and 2 bases respectively, with 6 bases between them. This chain's CDR3 is CATSEHNYGYTF. CDR3 DNA: TGTGCCACCAGCGAACACAACTATGGCTACACCTTC.

The chain couples TRBV19 to TRBJ2-1; 10 nucleotides line up with TRBD2. J was trimmed by 5 bases and V by 5 bases; bases with no gene match: 3. Germline V gene sequence: CDR1 LNHDA, CDR2 SQIVND (reference sequence). The CDR3 spans 14 residues. This chain's CDR3 is CASSGLAENNEQFF. The CDR3 bases are TGTGCCAGTAGTGGACTAGCGGAAAACAATGAGCAGTTCTTC.

This chain links TRBV9 with TRBJ2-5; TRBD2 aligns across 8 bases. This CDR3 spans 14 amino acids. The junction had 3 bases not matched to a gene; V was cut back by 2 bases and J by 3 bases. CDR1 and CDR2 (germline): SGDLS, YYNGEE. CDR3 sequence reads: CASSVDGGEETQYF. In DNA, the CDR3 is TGTGCCAGCAGCGTGGACGGGGGGGAAGAGACCCAGTACTTC.

The V gene is TRBV7-9, the J gene TRBJ1-2; possible D gene TRBD1, 5 bases. This CDR3 comprises 14 residues. CDR1 is SEHNR and CDR2 is FQNEAQ in the germline V gene (reference sequence). The germline V and J ends were trimmed by 5 bases and 7 bases, with 17 bases remaining between them. The CDR3 DNA reads as TGTGCCAGCAGCCTCGGAAACAACGGGGGTGGCTACACCTTC. It yields the protein CASSLGNNGGGYTF.

This rearrangement joins TRBV2 to TRBJ2-5; D unclear. CDR3 size: 13 residues. Between the trimmed V and J ends, which lost 4 bases and 4 bases, there was a span of 10 bases. CDR1 is SNHLY and CDR2 is FYNNEI in the germline V gene. CDR3 in amino acids: CASSAPPRETQYF. The CDR3 DNA follows: TGTGCCAGCAGTGCCCCCCCTCGAGAGACCCAGTACTTC.

This chain links TRBV7-2 with TRBJ1-1, with D uncertain. From germline, CDR1 is SGHTA and CDR2 FQGNSA. This CDR3 region has 12 residues. Trimming pared 0 bases from V and 4 bases from J, leaving 3 bases between. The CDR3 bases are TGTGCCAGCAGCTTAGCGGCCACTGAAGCTTTCTTT. This translates into CASSLAATEAFF.

The chain links TRBV6-1 to TRBJ1-4, with D maybe TRBD1 (5 bases). The V end lost 2 bases, the J end lost 6 bases, and 10 bases lay between the germline ends. CDR1 is MNHNS and CDR2 is SASEGT in the germline V gene. The CDR3 is 14 residues long. CDR3 nucleotide sequence: TGTGCCAGCAGTGAATGGGGCAGGGATGAAAAACTGTTTTTT. It codes for CASSEWGRDEKLFF.